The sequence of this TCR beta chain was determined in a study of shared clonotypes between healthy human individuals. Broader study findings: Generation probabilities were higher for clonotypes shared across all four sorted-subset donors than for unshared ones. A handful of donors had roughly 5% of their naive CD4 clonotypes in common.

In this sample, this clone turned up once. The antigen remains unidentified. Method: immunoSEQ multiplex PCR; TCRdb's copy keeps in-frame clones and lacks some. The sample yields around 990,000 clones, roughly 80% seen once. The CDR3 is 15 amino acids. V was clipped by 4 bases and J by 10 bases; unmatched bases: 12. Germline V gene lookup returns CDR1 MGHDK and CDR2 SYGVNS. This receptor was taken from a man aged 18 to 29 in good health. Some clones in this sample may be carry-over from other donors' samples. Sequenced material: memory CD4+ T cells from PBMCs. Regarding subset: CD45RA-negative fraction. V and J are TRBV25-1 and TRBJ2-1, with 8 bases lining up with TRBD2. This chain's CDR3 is CASSGLARPGGEQFF. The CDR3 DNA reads TGTGCCAGCAGTGGACTAGCGAGGCCGGGAGGGGAGCAGTTCTTC.